This T cell receptor beta chain was documented in a study of shared T cell receptors in the human thymus. The CDR3 consists of 15 residues. With V trimmed by 4 bases and J by 0 bases, 4 bases remained unmatched. CDR1 is SGHAT, CDR2 FQNNGV, per germline. The protocol was immunoSEQ multiplex PCR, while the TCRdb copy is restricted to in-frame clones and leaves out a portion. The sample lists roughly 660,000 clones, approximately 90% seen once, with around 0.0099% in the top ten. These same records also appear under a second study, on human thymus T cells. That source reports: Corrective heart surgery yielded the resections from which the thymus tissue came. Usage of V and J genes appeared biased in thymic and blood repertoires.

The clonotype comes from a boy less than two years old with a congenital heart defect. The rearrangement links TRBV11-2 to TRBJ1-2; 8 positions match TRBD1. Sequencing was done on a sample of thymocytes. The chain's CDR3 is CASSSGQGPNYGYTF. The DNA for the CDR3 is TGTGCCAGCAGCTCAGGACAGGGCCCTAACTATGGCTACACCTTC.